A single sample gave rise to the 7 T cell receptor beta chains below, sequenced in a study of blood T cell repertoires in COVID-19. Method: immunoSEQ multiplex PCR; TCRdb's copy keeps in-frame clones and lacks some. The table shows 95,000 to 110,000 clones, with approximately 89% occurring only once. Sequencing was carried out using peripheral blood. Receptors originate from an elderly woman in a cohort sampled during active COVID-19.

A few counts support this clone. The chain joins TRBV30 to TRBJ1-5; D unresolved. The ends were cut back, 2 bases at V and 4 bases at J, with 9 bases in the middle. Germline values: CDR1 GTSNPN, CDR2 SVGIG (reference sequence). The CDR3 runs to 13 residues. The CDR3: CAWSRGENQPQHF. The CDR3 nucleotides read TGTGCCTGGAGTCGTGGAGAAAATCAGCCCCAGCATTTT.

The V and J genes are TRBV18 and TRBJ1-5; the D gene is possibly TRBD1 (6 bases). The CDR3 covers 15 residues. The V and J ends lost 2 bases and 11 bases respectively, with 19 bases between them. The germline gives CDR1 KGHSH, CDR2 LQKENI. This CDR3 is CASSPRPGQRSAQHF. In DNA form, the CDR3 reads TGTGCCAGCTCACCAAGGCCGGGACAAAGATCAGCCCAGCATTTT.

This chain uses TRBV6-1 with TRBJ2-3; TRBD2 is a possible D gene (6 bases). Per the germline V gene, CDR1 is MNHNS and CDR2 is SASEGT. This CDR3 spans 12 amino acids. The V gene lost 3 bases and the J gene lost 10 bases, with 11 bases spanning the gap. The CDR3, as DNA: TGTGCCAGCAGTGACGGGGGAAGACCGCAGTATTTT. Its translation: CASSDGGRPQYF.

The genes are TRBV5-8 and TRBJ1-1; D might be TRBD1 (6 bases). The CDR3 is 17 residues long. Deletions cut 4 bases from V and 0 bases from J, with 19 bases between. The germline V gene encodes CDR1 SGHTS and CDR2 YDEGEE. This CDR3 reads CASSPRGGARLNTEAFF. The CDR3 nucleotides are TGTGCCAGCAGCCCTAGGGGGGGGGCACGTTTGAACACTGAAGCTTTCTTT.

The chain is built from TRBV18 and TRBJ1-6; 7 bases agree with TRBD1. The CDR3 is 16 residues long. Germline V lookup: CDR1 KGHSH, CDR2 LQKENI. The V segment lost 0 bases and the J segment 7 bases; nucleotides outside the gene matches: 6. The CDR3 DNA reads TGTGCCAGCTCACCACCAGGGGGCGGTTTAAATTCACCCCTCCACTTT. Translating it yields CASSPPGGGLNSPLHF. The full variable domain, in which reference TRBV18 and TRBJ1-6 provide the parts outside the CDR3, is NAGVMQNPRHLVRRRGQEARLRCSPMKGHSHVYWYRQLPEEGLKFMVYLQKENIIDESGMPKERFSAEFPKEGPSILRIQQVVRGDSAAYFCASSPPGGGLNSPLHFGNGTRLTVT.

The V gene is TRBV19, the J gene TRBJ2-1; D might be TRBD1 (7 bases). V lost 5 bases to trimming and J lost 1 base, with 18 bases between them. Per the germline V gene, CDR1 is LNHDA and CDR2 is SQIVND (reference sequence). This CDR3 has 17 amino acids. DNA of the CDR3: TGTGCCAGTAGTGCGCGGGACAGTCCCCAATCCTACAATGAGCAGTTCTTC. This sequence encodes CASSARDSPQSYNEQFF.

The chain has TRBV19 and TRBJ1-1; D gene unclear. This CDR3 has 11 residues. Germline V gene data show CDR1 as LNHDA and CDR2 as SQIVND (reference sequence). Trimming removed 6 bases from V and 3 bases from J, with 5 bases in between. This chain's CDR3 is CASSFHTEAFF. In DNA, the CDR3 is TGTGCCAGTAGCTTTCACACTGAAGCTTTCTTT.